Sequencing of this T cell receptor (beta chain) was carried out in a study of Ad26.COV2.S vaccination and SARS-CoV-2 variants. This CDR3 is built from 16 residues. The germline CDR1 and CDR2 sequences are MNHEY and SMNVEV (reference sequence). V was clipped by 5 bases and J by 1 base, with 15 bases between them. Treatment: some 20 received Ad26.COV2.S at low or high dose, single or two shots; 5 received placebo; per-sample allocation not given. All samples were drawn on day 63, counting from the first vaccine or placebo injection. Clones were read by immunoSEQ multiplex PCR, and TCRdb kept only the in-frame ones, dropping some. The sample yields 300,000 to 400,000 clones, 80% to 90% seen once.

Sequenced material: peripheral blood, taken in a trial of Ad26.COV2.S vaccine versus placebo. The TCR comes from a person aged 18-60 years who received the Ad26.COV2.S COVID-19 vaccine or a placebo. The genes are TRBV27 and TRBJ2-1; D gene uncertain. The CDR3, as DNA: TGTGCCAGCAGTACGCCACGCGGTCGGTCCTACAATGAGCAGTTCTTC. It is translated as CASSTPRGRSYNEQFF.